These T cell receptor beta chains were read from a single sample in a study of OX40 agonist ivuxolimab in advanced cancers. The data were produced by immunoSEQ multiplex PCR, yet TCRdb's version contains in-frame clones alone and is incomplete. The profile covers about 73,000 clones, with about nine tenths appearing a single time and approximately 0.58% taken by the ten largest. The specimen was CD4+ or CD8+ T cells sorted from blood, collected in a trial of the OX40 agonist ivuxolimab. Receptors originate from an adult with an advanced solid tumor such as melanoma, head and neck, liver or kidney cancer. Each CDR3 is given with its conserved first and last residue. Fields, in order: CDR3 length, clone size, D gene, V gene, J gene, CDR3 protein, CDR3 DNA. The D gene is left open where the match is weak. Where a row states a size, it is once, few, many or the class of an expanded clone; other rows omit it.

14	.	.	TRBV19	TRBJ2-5	CASSTRRGQETQYF	TGTGCCAGTAGTACTCGCAGGGGTCAAGAGACCCAGTACTTC
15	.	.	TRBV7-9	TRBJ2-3	CASSLPGTSTDTQYF	TGTGCCAGCAGCCTCCCCGGGACGAGCACAGATACGCAGTATTTT
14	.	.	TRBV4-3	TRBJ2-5	CASSQPGPGETQYF	TGCGCCAGCAGCCAACCTGGACCTGGGGAGACCCAGTACTTC
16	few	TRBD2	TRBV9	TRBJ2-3	CASSVTLAGTTDTQYF	TGTGCCAGCAGCGTAACCCTAGCGGGGACCACAGATACGCAGTATTTT
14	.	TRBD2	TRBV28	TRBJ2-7	CASSTTSGLYEQYF	TGTGCCAGCAGTACAACTAGCGGACTTTACGAGCAGTACTTC
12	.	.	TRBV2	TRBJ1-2	CASSGQNYGYTF	TGTGCCAGCAGTGGGCAGAACTATGGCTACACCTTC
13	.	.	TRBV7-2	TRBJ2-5	CASSLLGRETQYF	TGTGCCAGCAGCTTACTGGGGAGAGAGACCCAGTACTTC
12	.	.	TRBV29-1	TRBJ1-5	CSVGEPNQPQHF	TGCAGCGTTGGAGAGCCGAATCAGCCCCAGCATTTT
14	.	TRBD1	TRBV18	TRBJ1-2	CASSPEQGDYGYTF	TGTGCCAGCTCACCCGAACAGGGGGACTATGGCTACACCTTC
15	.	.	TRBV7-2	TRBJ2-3	CASSLVGSREDTQYF	TGTGCCAGCAGCTTAGTAGGGTCCCGAGAAGATACGCAGTATTTT
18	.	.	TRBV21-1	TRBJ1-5	CASSKGLQGTVGNQPQHF	TGTGCCAGCAGCAAAGGGCTACAGGGGACGGTGGGGAATCAGCCCCAGCATTTT
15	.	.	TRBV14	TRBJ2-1	CASNRWGREDGEQFF	TGTGCCAGCAACCGATGGGGGAGAGAGGACGGTGAGCAGTTCTTC
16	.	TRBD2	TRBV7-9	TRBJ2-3	CASSQGLAGITDTQYF	TGTGCCAGCAGCCAGGGACTAGCGGGAATCACAGATACGCAGTATTTT
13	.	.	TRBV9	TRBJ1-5	CASSVRVGQPQHF	TGTGCCAGCAGCGTAAGGGTCGGTCAGCCCCAGCATTTT
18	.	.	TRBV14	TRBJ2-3	CASSQDTGRAGITDTQYF	TGTGCCAGCAGCCAAGATACTGGAAGGGCGGGAATCACAGATACGCAGTATTTT
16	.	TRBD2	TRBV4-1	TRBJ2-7	CASSQDLSGISYEQYF	TGCGCCAGCAGCCAAGATTTGAGCGGGATCTCCTACGAGCAGTACTTC
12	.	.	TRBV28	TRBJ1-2	CASSLWGNGYTF	TGTGCCAGCAGTTTATGGGGGAATGGCTACACCTTC
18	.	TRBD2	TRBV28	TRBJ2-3	CASSSPSSSGGMLDTQYF	TGTGCCAGCAGTTCCCCATCGAGTAGCGGGGGAATGTTAGATACGCAGTATTTT
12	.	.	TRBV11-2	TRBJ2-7	CASRSTSFEQYF	TGTGCCAGCAGGAGCACCTCCTTCGAGCAGTACTTC
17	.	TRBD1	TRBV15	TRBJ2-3	CATSRETRTGITDTQYF	TGTGCCACCAGCAGAGAAACTCGGACAGGGATCACAGATACGCAGTATTTT
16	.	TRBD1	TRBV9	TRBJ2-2	CASSAPGQGLSGELFF	TGTGCCAGCAGCGCACCGGGACAGGGGTTATCTGGGGAGCTGTTTTTT
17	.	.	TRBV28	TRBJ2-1	CASSLIVALGTYNEQFF	TGTGCCAGCAGTTTAATCGTTGCCTTAGGCACCTACAATGAGCAGTTCTTC
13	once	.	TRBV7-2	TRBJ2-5	CASRPGNQETQYF	TGTGCCAGCCGCCCAGGGAACCAAGAGACCCAGTACTTC
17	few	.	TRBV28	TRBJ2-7	CASRSTASGRDTYEQYF	TGTGCCAGCAGGTCAACGGCTTCAGGCAGGGATACCTACGAGCAGTACTTC
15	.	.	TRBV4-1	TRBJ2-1	CASSQDPRSYNEQFF	TGCGCCAGCAGCCAAGATCCCCGCTCCTACAATGAGCAGTTCTTC
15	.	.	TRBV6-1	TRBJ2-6	CASSASTAGANVLTF	TGTGCCAGCAGTGCATCTACCGCTGGGGCCAACGTCCTGACTTTC
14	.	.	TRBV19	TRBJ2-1	CASRKNQGGNEQFF	TGTGCCAGTAGAAAAAATCAAGGGGGGAATGAGCAGTTCTTC
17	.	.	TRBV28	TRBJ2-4	CASINRGALAERDIQYF	TGTGCCAGCATTAACAGGGGGGCCCTAGCGGAGAGGGACATTCAGTACTTC
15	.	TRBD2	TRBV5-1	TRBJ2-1	CASSLDGRATNEQFF	TGCGCCAGCAGCTTGGACGGGAGGGCCACCAATGAGCAGTTCTTC
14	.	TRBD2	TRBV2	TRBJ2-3	CASDSGLATDTQYF	TGTGCCAGCGATTCGGGACTAGCGACAGATACGCAGTATTTT
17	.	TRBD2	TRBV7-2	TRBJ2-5	CASSLVGGLAVQETQYF	TGTGCCAGCAGCTTAGTGGGGGGACTAGCAGTCCAAGAGACCCAGTACTTC
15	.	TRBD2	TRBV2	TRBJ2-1	CASSVGTSGLNEQFF	TGTGCCAGCAGTGTCGGGACTAGCGGCCTCAATGAGCAGTTCTTC
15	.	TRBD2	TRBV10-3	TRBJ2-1	CAISEGLAGVNEQFF	TGTGCCATCAGTGAGGGACTAGCGGGAGTTAATGAGCAGTTCTTC
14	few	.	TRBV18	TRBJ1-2	CASSPNTADYGYTF	TGTGCCAGCTCACCTAATACAGCCGACTATGGCTACACCTTC
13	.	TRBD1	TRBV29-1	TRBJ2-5	CSVLIQGAETQYF	TGCAGCGTTCTAATTCAGGGGGCAGAGACCCAGTACTTC
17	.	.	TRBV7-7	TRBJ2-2	CASSLVLGDANTGELFF	TGTGCTAGCAGCTTAGTCTTGGGGGACGCGAACACCGGGGAGCTGTTTTTT
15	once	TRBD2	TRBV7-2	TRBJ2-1	CASSLLKGLAGVAFF	TGTGCCAGCAGCTTATTAAAGGGACTAGCGGGAGTAGCGTTCTTC
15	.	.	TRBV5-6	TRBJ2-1	CASSVPGRPYNEQFF	TGTGCCAGCAGCGTACCGGGACGGCCCTACAATGAGCAGTTCTTC
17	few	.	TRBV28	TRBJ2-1	CASSRARGKSSYNEQFF	TGTGCCAGCAGCCGCGCCCGGGGCAAAAGCTCCTACAATGAGCAGTTCTTC
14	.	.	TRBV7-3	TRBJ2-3	CASSPPGGTDTQYF	TGTGCCAGCAGCCCCCCCGGCGGCACAGATACGCAGTATTTT
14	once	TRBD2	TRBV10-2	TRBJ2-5	CASSFQGGQETQYF	TGCGCCAGCAGTTTTCAGGGAGGGCAAGAGACCCAGTACTTC
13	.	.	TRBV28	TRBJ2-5	CASSGVNQETQYF	TGTGCCAGCTCGGGAGTGAACCAAGAGACCCAGTACTTC